The 10 T cell receptor beta chains given below trace back to one sample, sequenced in a study of cytomegalovirus exposure and HLA in healthy donors. A multiplex PCR was run with 60 Vbeta primers and 13 Jbeta primers. Profiled with immunoSEQ multiplex PCR; TCRdb holds only in-frame clones, not every one. The table includes some 130,000 clones, 80% detected once. The sample was PBMCs. Receptor source: a man aged 30 to 45 in good health and CMV-seronegative.

This clone came up once. V is TRBV5-1 and J is TRBJ2-2; weak D call: TRBD1 (5 bases). V was cut by 4 bases and J by 2 bases, with 9 bases left in between. This CDR3 contains 14 residues. CDR1 and CDR2 from the germline V gene are SGHRS and YFSETQ. The CDR3 spells CASSQTVNTGELFF. The CDR3 DNA reads as TGCGCCAGCAGCCAGACAGTTAACACCGGGGAGCTGTTTTTT.

In the case of this clone: This specimen includes other DNA sequences encoding the same CDR3. The chain recombines TRBV7-2 with TRBJ2-2; 9 bases line up with TRBD2. The CDR3 consists of 14 residues. The trim removed 3 bases at V and 6 bases at J, leaving 2 bases unmatched. Germline V gene lookup returns CDR1 SGHTA and CDR2 FQGNSA. CDR3 sequence reads: CASSLAGGAGELFF. The CDR3 DNA is TGTGCCAGCAGCTTGGCGGGAGGGGCCGGGGAGCTGTTTTTT. The entire variable domain, with the rest obtained from reference TRBV7-2 and TRBJ2-2, is as follows: GAGVSQSPSNKVTEKGKDVELRCDPISGHTALYWYRQSLGQGLEFLIYFQGNSAPDKSGLPSDRFSAERTGGSVSTLTIQRTQQEDSAVYLCASSLAGGAGELFFGEGSRLTVL.

The chain couples TRBV9 to TRBJ2-1; 8 bases align to TRBD2. CDR3 size: 16 residues. Trimming removed 0 bases from V and 2 bases from J; junction bases left unmatched: 4. CDR1 and CDR2 (germline): SGDLS, YYNGEE. Written as DNA, the CDR3 is TGTGCCAGCAGCGTAGAAGCGGGAGATACCTACAATGAGCAGTTCTTC. Its translation is CASSVEAGDTYNEQFF.

This clone was picked up a small number of times. This sequence joins TRBV2 and TRBJ2-1, with D perhaps TRBD2 (6 bases). The CDR3 is 14 residues long. From germline, CDR1 is SNHLY and CDR2 FYNNEI. V shed 8 bases and J shed 5 bases, with 16 bases lying between them. CDR3 nucleotides: TGTGCCAGCGGGGCGGGAATGGGCGACAATGAGCAGTTCTTC. It encodes CASGAGMGDNEQFF.

This chain links TRBV30 with TRBJ1-5; 9 bases are a match to TRBD1. V lost 0 bases, J lost 2 bases, and 17 bases stayed unmatched. CDR3 length: 20 residues. The germline V gene encodes CDR1 GTSNPN and CDR2 SVGIG (reference sequence). CDR3 sequence reads: CAWSVHRGLGGWDGNQPQHF. CDR3 bases: TGTGCCTGGAGTGTACACAGGGGGCTAGGGGGTTGGGATGGCAATCAGCCCCAGCATTTT.

V and J are TRBV28 and TRBJ1-4, with 8 bases lining up with TRBD1. V dropped 6 bases and J dropped 6; count of bases not matched to a gene: 15. The CDR3 extends over 17 amino acids. Germline CDR1 reads MDHEN; CDR2 reads SYDVKM. The CDR3 DNA follows: TGTGCCAGCAGGGACTTTTTCAGGGGGCAGTGGGATGAAAAACTGTTTTTT. This codes for CASRDFFRGQWDEKLFF.

V is TRBV2 and J is TRBJ2-1; 7 bases map to TRBD2. The CDR3 extends over 17 amino acids. The ends lost 6 bases at V and 1 base at J; junction bases unmatched: 12. Germline CDR1 is SNHLY and CDR2 is FYNNEI. CDR3 sequence (DNA): TGTGCCAGCAGCCGAGAGGGCAGCGGGGCATCCTACAATGAGCAGTTCTTC. Translation: CASSREGSGASYNEQFF.

The J gene is TRBJ2-7, the V gene TRBV30, with 7 bases identical to TRBD1. Germline V gene sequence: CDR1 GTSNPN, CDR2 SVGIG (reference sequence). CDR3 length: 13 residues. The ends lost 8 bases at V and 0 bases at J; junction bases unmatched: 7. CDR3 amino acids: CARMDRTSYEQYF. CDR3 coding DNA: TGTGCCCGTATGGACAGGACCTCCTACGAGCAGTACTTC.

The chain links TRBV6-1 to TRBJ2-1, with D perhaps TRBD2 (6 bases). The ends were cut back, 4 bases at V and 4 bases at J, with 11 bases in the middle. This CDR3 is built from 14 residues. Germline CDR1 is MNHNS and CDR2 is SASEGT. CDR3 DNA sequence: TGTGCCAGCAGTGTTCGAGCGGGTTACAATGAGCAGTTCTTC. Its protein product is CASSVRAGYNEQFF.

The chain carries TRBV29-1 and TRBJ2-7, with D perhaps matching TRBD2 (6 bases). V lost 0 bases, J lost 3 bases, and 9 bases lay in between. The CDR3 spans 13 residues. CDR1 and CDR2 from the germline V gene are SQVTM and ANQGSEA. CDR3 coding DNA: TGCAGCGTTGAAGACACCGGGAGCTACGAGCAGTACTTC. This codes for CSVEDTGSYEQYF.